This T cell receptor (beta chain) stems from a study of CD8 T cells in Susac syndrome. Study findings and constraints: The authors acknowledged that their TCR sequencing and HLA analysis involved a relatively small number of individuals.

Random hexamers were used to reverse transcribe roughly 0.5 to 1 ug of RNA. Across 54 Vbeta and 13 Jbeta, TCR beta CDR3 was amplified with immunoSEQ multiplex PCR. TCRdb recomputed calls from the immunoSEQ multiplex PCR reads with MiXCR, one row per CDR3 protein. The sample includes about 300,000 distinct CDR3 sequences, roughly 85% seen only once; the top ten take around 0.2%. Comments on this clonotype: Its matching antigen is unknown.

After removal of 6 bases from V and 8 bases from J, the junction contained 11 bases not matched to a gene. The CDR3 extends over 15 amino acids. Germline assignment: CDR1 MDHEN and CDR2 SYDVKM. This TCR derives from a human donor with multiple sclerosis. The sequenced sample consisted of CD8+ T cells from PBMCs. The chain couples TRBV28 to TRBJ2-2; 8 nucleotides agree with TRBD1. Here the CDR3 DNA reads TGTGCCAGCAGCTTTTCCCCAGGGGGCTTTGGGGAGCTGTTTTTT. Translation gives CASSFSPGGFGELFF. Together with reference TRBV28 and TRBJ2-2, the CDR3 gives the full variable domain: DVKVTQSSRYLVKRTGEKVFLECVQDMDHENMFWYRQDPGLGLRLIYFSYDVKMKEKGDIPEGYSVSREKKERFSLILESASTNQTSMYLCASSFSPGGFGELFFGEGSRLTVL.